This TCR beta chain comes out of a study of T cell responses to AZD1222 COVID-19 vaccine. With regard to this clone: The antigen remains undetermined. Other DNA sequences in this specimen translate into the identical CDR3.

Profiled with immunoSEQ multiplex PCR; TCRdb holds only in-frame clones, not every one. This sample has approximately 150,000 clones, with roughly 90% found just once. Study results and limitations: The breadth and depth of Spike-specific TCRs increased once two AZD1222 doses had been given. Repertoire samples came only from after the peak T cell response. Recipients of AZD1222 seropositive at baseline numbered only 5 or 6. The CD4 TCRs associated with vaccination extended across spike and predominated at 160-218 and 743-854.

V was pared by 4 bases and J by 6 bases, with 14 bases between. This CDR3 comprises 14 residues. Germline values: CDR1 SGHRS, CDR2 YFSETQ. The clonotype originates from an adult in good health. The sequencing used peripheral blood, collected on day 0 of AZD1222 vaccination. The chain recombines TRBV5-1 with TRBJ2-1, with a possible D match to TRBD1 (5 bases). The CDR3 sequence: CASSGHPLSNEQFF. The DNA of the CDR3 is TGCGCCAGCAGCGGACACCCCTTGAGCAATGAGCAGTTCTTC.